This paragraph covers one T cell receptor (beta chain) sequence. Its cognate antigen is unknown. This record belongs to a study of breast tumors, draining lymph nodes, adjacent tissues. Germline V CDR1 and CDR2: MNHNS, SASEGT. The CDR3 is 19 amino acids. The trim removed 2 bases at V and 4 bases at J, leaving 15 bases unmatched. The study's findings and limits: Data only fit, rather than demonstrated, lymph node origin of most tumor T cells. The data were judged consistent with most tumor T cells coming from lymph node and expanding in tumor. Tumor and nontumor repertoires were significantly more similar in luminal-like than in basal-like breast cancer. Tumors had less TCR diversity than lymph nodes, more than nontumor tissue.

Axillary draining lymph nodes of breast cancer patients supplied the node samples. TCRdb re-called the multiplex PCR reads through MiXCR, storing one row per CDR3 protein. The sample lists approximately 100,000 distinct CDR3 sequences, over 20% seen once, with around 1.3% in the top ten. This sequence joins TRBV6-1 and TRBJ2-1, with 9 bases matching TRBD2. Specimen: axillary lymph node tissue. This TCR came from a female donor with breast cancer. Some clones in this sample may be carry-over from other donors' samples. The CDR3 loop reads CASSEKVKRLAGLYNEQFF. The CDR3 DNA reads TGTGCCAGCAGTGAAAAGGTGAAGAGGCTAGCGGGGCTATACAATGAGCAGTTCTTC.